This TCR beta chain was identified in a study of blood T cells in healthy people across ages (dated by TCRdb to between 2015 and 2017). In the study overall: Template switching captured roughly one uniquely barcoded TCR beta cDNA molecule per two T cells in model experiments. Age-related changes in TCR beta repertoire diversity were measured in the study by deep sequencing normalized with unique cDNA molecular identifiers. Donors were grouped into four age groups: young (average approximately 16 years), middle-aged (about 40), aged (approximately 58) and long-lived (approximately 75). To avoid experimental bias, donors of different ages were distributed randomly across sequencing lanes. Two additional independent replicas of 1 million unique cDNA reads from the same blood draw were analyzed for two donors (one aged 18 to 29 and one aged 80 or older).

The library was made by 5' RACE. Instrument used: Illumina HiSeq 2500. A second PCR of about 6 to 12 cycles was run with a J-beta primer mix and a sample-barcoded 5' primer. Each TCR beta cDNA molecule received a unique molecular identifier from a template-switch 5' adaptor carrying 12 random nucleotides. At least 3 million CDR3-containing paired-end reads were obtained from each sample. First-strand cDNA was synthesized from all RNA with the Mint cDNA synthesis kit, primed by a TRBC-specific oligonucleotide. Following uracil-DNA glycosylase treatment, all cDNA underwent a first 18-cycle PCR with the universal primers M1SS and BC2_uni_R. Concerning the study's data processing: For normalization, 1 million high-quality reads were randomly selected from each sample, with every read carrying a distinct molecular identifier. Instead of being binned into consensus sequences, reads with shared molecular identifiers were discarded. MiTCR, run with a Q25 quality threshold and the strictest error-elimination algorithm, handled CDR3 identification, clonotype clustering and error correction. Lower-bound total TCR beta diversity was estimated with a nonparametric unseen species model using Euler transformation. TCRdb trimmed the raw reads at Q25, called clones with MiXCR and kept productive beta chains. Rows are unified per CDR3 protein, each entry keeping the most common DNA and genes. TCRdb, not the original authors, processed these V and J calls. The sample has about 680,000 distinct CDR3 sequences on record, 45% to 50% of them singletons. Jointly, the top ten make up around a third of the sample.

Here is what the overall study found, with its caveats: A strong correlation was found between observed TCR beta diversity and the percentage of naive T cells measured by flow cytometry. Because donor CMV infection status was unknown, age-related changes in expanded clonotypes were potentially confounded. Compared with the aged group, more naive CD4+ T cells, fewer expanded clones and increased TCR diversity were shown by the long-lived group, suggesting age selection. As age increased, observed TCR beta diversity per million T cells dropped in a roughly linear way, and a significant reduction was already evident by age approximately 40. Total diversity estimates from one million sequenced T cells were considered lower bounds and underestimates. Since profiling was done on bulk unsorted PBMCs, naive and antigen-experienced compartments could not be conclusively compared.

On this clonotype: Its target antigen remains unknown. One base away there is no much larger clone; base qualities are not given.

As encoded in the germline V gene, CDR1 is MNHEY while CDR2 is SVGAGI. The V end gives up 9 bases and the J end 4 bases, leaving 7 bases in the junction not matched to a gene. The CDR3 goes from the cysteine to the phenylalanine over 13 residues. Only the CDR3 DNA is retained, 39 bases long and in frame from the first base. Systemically healthy Caucasian individuals from Russia, approximately 39 in total and aged roughly 6 to 100 years, were included as donors. Each donor gave 9.5 to 10 milliliters of peripheral blood, drawn into EDTA-treated Vacutainer tubes. Ficoll-Paque density-gradient centrifugation was used to isolate PBMCs, with at least 7 million per sample. Total RNA, at least 5 micrograms per sample, was extracted from PBMCs with Trizol reagent. For every donor, an aliquot of PBMCs went through flow cytometry to measure the percentages of naive CD45RAhigh/CD27high T cells.

The material sequenced was blood. The TCR was taken from a woman in her sixties or seventies in good health. Recombination linked TRBV6-5 to TRBJ2-7; 9 of the junction bases match TRBD2. The CDR3 here reads CASAASGKYEQYF. At the DNA level, the sequence is TGTGCCAGTGCTGCTAGCGGGAAGTACGAGCAGTACTTC.